This T cell receptor (beta chain) derives from a study of T cell responses to AZD1222 COVID-19 vaccine. General study findings and limits: With dominance at 160-218 and 743-854, vaccine-associated CD4 TCRs spanned spike. Nearly half of unique spike-specific TCRs reportedly avoided B.1.351 and B.1.1.7 mutated regions. Without day 14 samples, only post-peak T cell repertoires were studied.

Libraries were prepared by immunoSEQ multiplex PCR; TCRdb keeps only in-frame clonotypes and omits some of them. The sample lists 250,000 or so clones, roughly 93% occurring once. Turning to this clone: Its specificity is unknown.

The V and J ends lost 2 bases and 4 bases, in that order; junction bases with no gene match: 16. CDR1 is MGHRA and CDR2 is YSYEKL in the germline V gene. The CDR3 covers 18 residues. This clonotype originated in an adult in good health. Sequencing was performed on peripheral blood, taken on day 0 of AZD1222 vaccination. V is TRBV4-1 and J is TRBJ2-7; 8 positions agree with TRBD2. The CDR3 DNA is TGCGCCAGCAGCCAAAGTCTAGCGGGTACTCCTTTAAGATACGAGCAGTACTTC. Translation: CASSQSLAGTPLRYEQYF.